The 18 T cell receptor beta chains below all came from one sample that was sequenced in a study of T cell responses to AZD1222 COVID-19 vaccine (dated by TCRdb to the early 2020s). Library preparation employed the immunoSEQ multiplex PCR assay. Imported from immuneACCESS, the table was reduced by TCRdb to in-frame sequences with V and J called. These copies leave out some clones; in studies compared against another copy, an unresolved V gene accounts for under half, and the cause of the remainder is not known. Here the sample has around 120,000 clones; 93% occur a single time. The top ten hold 5% of the sample. This specimen's time point label, per the study, means: about 28 days (+/-7) after the second vaccine dose. This specimen consisted of peripheral blood, obtained 28 days after the second AZD1222 dose. Receptor source: an adult who received the AZD1222 COVID-19 vaccine.

The chain uses TRBV7-2 and TRBJ2-1; 9 nucleotides align to TRBD2. V was pared by 0 bases and J by 8 bases, with 8 bases of the junction left unmatched. CDR1 and CDR2 from the germline V gene are SGHTA and FQGNSA. This CDR3 comprises 16 residues. CDR3 in amino acids: CASSLAGSGSSDEQFF. The DNA for the CDR3 is TGTGCCAGCAGCTTAGCGGGTAGCGGGAGCTCCGATGAGCAGTTCTTC.

This clone was seen only once. The chain employs TRBV25-1 and TRBJ2-7; TRBD1 is a possible D gene (5 bases). The CDR3 contains 17 residues. Trimming pared 3 bases from V and 3 bases from J, leaving 21 bases between. CDR1 is MGHDK, CDR2 SYGVNS, per germline. The CDR3 bases are TGTGCCAGCAGTGAGGGGCCGATGGGTCCCCTCTACTACGAGCAGTACTTC. Its translation: CASSEGPMGPLYYEQYF.

The J gene is TRBJ2-1, the V gene TRBV5-1; D ambiguous. Germline V gene sequence: CDR1 SGHRS, CDR2 YFSETQ. This CDR3 has 14 amino acids. V lost 2 bases and J lost 6, with 12 bases in between. CDR3 in DNA: TGCGCCAGCAGCTTCGGGCCGGTGCCCAATGAGCAGTTCTTC. Residues: CASSFGPVPNEQFF. The full variable domain, its missing parts supplied by reference TRBV5-1 and TRBJ2-1, is KAGVTQTPRYLIKTRGQQVTLSCSPISGHRSVSWYQQTPGQGLQFLFEYFSETQRNKGNFPGRFSGRQFSNSRSEMNVSTLELGDSALYLCASSFGPVPNEQFFGPGTRLTVL.

The chain is built from TRBV27 and TRBJ1-6; weak D call: TRBD1 (5 bases). This CDR3 has 14 amino acids. Per germline, CDR1 MNHEY and CDR2 SMNVEV (reference sequence). V lost 3 bases and J lost 7, with 10 bases in between. The CDR3 DNA is TGTGCCAGCAGTTTCGACAGAAAGAATTCACCCCTCCACTTT. It encodes CASSFDRKNSPLHF.

The chain links TRBV5-1 to TRBJ1-1, with D hard to call. Per germline, CDR1 SGHRS and CDR2 YFSETQ. The CDR3 has 14 amino acids. V was clipped by 1 base and J by 0 bases, with 7 bases between them. Written as DNA, the CDR3 is TGCGCCAGCAGCTTGCGGCAAGTGAACACTGAAGCTTTCTTT. The encoded protein is CASSLRQVNTEAFF.

Points on this clone: This same CDR3 is encoded by further DNA sequences in the sample. The chain employs TRBV14 and TRBJ1-1; no reliable D call. V lost 1 base, J lost 4 bases, and 7 bases lay in between. The CDR3 is 13 residues long. Per the germline V gene, CDR1 is SGHDN and CDR2 is FVKESK. CDR3: CASSQGVGTEAFF. The CDR3 region has the DNA TGTGCCAGCAGCCAAGGGGTAGGCACTGAAGCTTTCTTT.

The genes are TRBV7-9 and TRBJ1-4; D might be TRBD1 (5 bases). The CDR3 sequence is 14 residues long. Per germline, CDR1 SEHNR and CDR2 FQNEAQ (reference sequence). V was shortened by 0 bases and J by 14 bases, with 16 bases between the two germline ends. CDR3 loop: CASSLAPLTGTLFF. As DNA, the CDR3 is TGTGCCAGCAGCTTAGCCCCACTGACCGGGACGCTGTTTTTT.

The V and J genes are TRBV29-1 and TRBJ1-1; the D is unclear. Germline loops: CDR1 SQVTM, CDR2 ANQGSEA. V gave up 6 bases and J gave up 10 bases, with 12 bases separating them. The CDR3 is 10 amino acids. The CDR3 DNA reads as TGCAGCGTGCACCAAACCGGAGCTTTCTTT. Translating gives CSVHQTGAFF.

The rearrangement links TRBV9 to TRBJ2-6, with D possibly being TRBD2 (6 bases). The germline CDR1 and CDR2 sequences are SGDLS and YYNGEE. The CDR3 is made up of 20 amino acids. Trimming removed 7 bases at V and 4 bases at J, with 30 bases between. This chain's CDR3 is CASLGKYAGTPHYGANVLTF. CDR3 in DNA: TGTGCCAGCTTAGGTAAGTATGCCGGGACTCCCCATTACGGGGCCAACGTCCTGACTTTC.

The CDR3 sequence: CASTYGDSNQPQHF. For the CDR3, the DNA is TGTGCCAGTACTTACGGGGACAGTAATCAGCCCCAGCATTTT. The chain recombines TRBV19 with TRBJ1-5; TRBD1 aligns across 7 bases. The CDR3 length is 14 residues. V gave up 7 bases and J gave up 4 bases; unmatched junction bases: 7. The germline V gene encodes CDR1 LNHDA and CDR2 SQIVND (reference sequence).

This clone was picked up one time. The rearrangement joins TRBV19 to TRBJ2-5; a possible D gene is TRBD2 (6 bases). Trimming left V 1 base short and J 7 bases short, with 16 bases between. Germline CDR1 is LNHDA and CDR2 is SQIVND (reference sequence). There are 15 residues in the CDR3. CDR3 coding DNA: TGTGCCAGTAGTATAGCGTTTCTGGGAGGCCGGACCCAGTACTTC. Translating gives CASSIAFLGGRTQYF.

This chain uses TRBV29-1 with TRBJ2-1; 10 bases match TRBD2. The CDR3 runs to 15 residues. The V gene end was trimmed by 7 bases and the J gene end by 6 bases; junction bases not matched to a gene: 12. Germline CDR1 SQVTM, CDR2 ANQGSEA. In nucleotides, the CDR3 is TGCAGCGCAGACCAAAGCGGGAGGGTCAGCAATGAGCAGTTCTTC. Its protein is CSADQSGRVSNEQFF.

The J gene is TRBJ1-1, the V gene TRBV7-9; D call uncertain. V was shortened by 1 base and J by 7 bases, with 22 bases between the two germline ends. The CDR3 length is 17 residues. CDR1 is SEHNR and CDR2 is FQNEAQ in the germline V gene (reference sequence). The CDR3 protein is CASSLVASALVMNEAFF. DNA for the CDR3: TGTGCCAGCAGCTTAGTAGCGTCGGCTCTGGTGATGAATGAAGCTTTCTTT.

The chain carries TRBV19 and TRBJ2-1; 8 bases match TRBD2. The V and J ends lost 5 bases and 4 bases, in that order; junction bases with no gene match: 10. Per germline, CDR1 LNHDA and CDR2 SQIVND (reference sequence). CDR3 size: 16 residues. The CDR3 is CASSGGAGGLYNEQFF. The CDR3 DNA reads as TGTGCCAGTAGTGGGGGTGCGGGAGGCCTTTACAATGAGCAGTTCTTC.

J is TRBJ1-5 and V is TRBV6-2 or TRBV6-3; D remains unclear. The CDR3 totals 15 residues. V lost 0 bases, J lost 3 bases, and 9 bases lay in between. The V gene's germline CDR1 is MNHEY and CDR2 SVGEGT. This CDR3 is CASSYSWQNNQPQHF. CDR3 DNA sequence: TGTGCCAGCAGTTACTCTTGGCAGAACAATCAGCCCCAGCATTTT.

The V gene is TRBV19, the J gene TRBJ1-6, with D perhaps matching TRBD1 (5 bases). The CDR3 is 17 residues long. V shed 0 bases and J shed 2 bases, with 11 bases lying between them. Germline V lookup: CDR1 LNHDA, CDR2 SQIVND (reference sequence). Here the CDR3 DNA reads TGTGCCAGTAGTATAGATATCGGGGCAGCCTATAATTCACCCCTCCACTTT. It encodes CASSIDIGAAYNSPLHF.

The chain is built from TRBV6-1 and TRBJ1-5, with a weak D call TRBD1 (5 bases). Germline loops: CDR1 MNHNS, CDR2 SASEGT. The CDR3 is made up of 13 amino acids. V was clipped by 0 bases and J by 8 bases, with 8 bases between them. The CDR3 spells CASSEAGGEPQHF. CDR3 in DNA: TGTGCCAGCAGTGAAGCGGGGGGTGAGCCCCAGCATTTT.

The chain is built from TRBV27 and TRBJ2-7; the D gene could be TRBD1 or TRBD2 (5 bases each). Deletions cut 5 bases from V and 0 bases from J, with 14 bases between. CDR3 length: 15 residues. Germline loops: CDR1 MNHEY, CDR2 SMNVEV (reference sequence). CDR3 sequence reads: CASSQGTESSYEQYF. CDR3 nucleotides: TGTGCCAGCAGTCAAGGGACGGAAAGCTCCTACGAGCAGTACTTC.